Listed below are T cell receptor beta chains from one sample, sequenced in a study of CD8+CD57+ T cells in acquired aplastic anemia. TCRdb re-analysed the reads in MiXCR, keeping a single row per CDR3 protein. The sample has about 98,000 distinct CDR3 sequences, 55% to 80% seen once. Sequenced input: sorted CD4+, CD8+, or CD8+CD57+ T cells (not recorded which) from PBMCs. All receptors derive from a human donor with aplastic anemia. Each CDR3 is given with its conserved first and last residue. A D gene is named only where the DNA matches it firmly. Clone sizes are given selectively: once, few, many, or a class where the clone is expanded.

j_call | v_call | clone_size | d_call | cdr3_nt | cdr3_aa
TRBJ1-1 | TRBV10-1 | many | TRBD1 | TGCGCCAGCAGTGAGTCCAGGGGGATAAACACTGAAGCTTTCTTT | CASSESRGINTEAFF
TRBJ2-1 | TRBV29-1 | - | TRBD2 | TGCAGCGTTGAAGGTTCAAGCGGGGGGACCAGGGGGCAGTTCTTC | CSVEGSSGGTRGQFF
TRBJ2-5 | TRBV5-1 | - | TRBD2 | TGCGCCAGCAGCTTGAGCGGGAGTCAAGAGACCCAGTACTTC | CASSLSGSQETQYF
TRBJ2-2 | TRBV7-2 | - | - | TGTGCCAGCAGCTTAGCGAGTAGGGGCACCGGGGAGCTGTTTTTT | CASSLASRGTGELFF
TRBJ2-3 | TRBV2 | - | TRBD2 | TGTGCCAGCAGGGGCGAAGCGGGAGTGTTTGATACGCAGTATTTT | CASRGEAGVFDTQYF
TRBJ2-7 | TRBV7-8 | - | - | TGTGCCAGCAGCTTAGCGCGGCAGATTTCCTACGAGCAGTACTTC | CASSLARQISYEQYF
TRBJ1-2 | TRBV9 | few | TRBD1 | TGTGCCAGCAGCGAGACGACAGGGGGTGCGATCGGTGGCTACACCTTC | CASSETTGGAIGGYTF
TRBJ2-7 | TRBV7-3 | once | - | TGTGCCAGCAGCTTATCGCAGGCGAGCACCTACGAGCAGTACTTC | CASSLSQASTYEQYF
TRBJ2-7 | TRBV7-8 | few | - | TGTGCCAGCAGCTTGGTCGGGACCTACGAGCAGTACTTC | CASSLVGTYEQYF
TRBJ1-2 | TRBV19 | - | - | TGTGCCAGTAGTATGGAGGGGCGCAATGGCTACACCTTC | CASSMEGRNGYTF
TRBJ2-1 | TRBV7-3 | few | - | TGTGCCAGCAGCGCCAGTTACAATGAGCAGTTCTTC | CASSASYNEQFF
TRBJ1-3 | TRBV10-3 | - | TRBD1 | TGTGCCATCAGGGGGACAGGGAAGAACACCATATATTTT | CAIRGTGKNTIYF
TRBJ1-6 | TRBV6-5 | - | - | TGTGCTAGCAGTTACTCCGCGCGGGGAGGGTATAATTCACCCCTCCACTTT | CASSYSARGGYNSPLHF
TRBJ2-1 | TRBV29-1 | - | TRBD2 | TGCAGCGTTTGGACTAGCGGGAGTCAGTTCTTC | CSVWTSGSQFF
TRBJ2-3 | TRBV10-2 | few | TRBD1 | TGCGCCAGCAGTGGCGGGACAGGGGGCACAGATACGCAGTATTTT | CASSGGTGGTDTQYF
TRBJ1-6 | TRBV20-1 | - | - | TGCAGTGCTAGAAGGACAGTTAATTCACCCCTCCACTTT | CSARRTVNSPLHF
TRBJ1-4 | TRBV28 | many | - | TGTGCCAGCAGCAGGGACGGCGATAATGAAAAACTGTTTTTT | CASSRDGDNEKLFF
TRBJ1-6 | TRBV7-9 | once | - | TGTGCCAGCAGCTTAGCAGGCGCACCCCTCCACTTT | CASSLAGAPLHF
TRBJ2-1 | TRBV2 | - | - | TGTGCCAGCAGTGAAGGTCAGGGAGCCAATGAGCAGTTCTTC | CASSEGQGANEQFF
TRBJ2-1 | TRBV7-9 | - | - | TGTGCCAGCATTGATTCTACCGGGAATGAGCAGTTCTTC | CASIDSTGNEQFF
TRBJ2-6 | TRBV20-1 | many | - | TGCAGTGCACGGGTGTTAGCCAACGTCCTGACTTTC | CSARVLANVLTF
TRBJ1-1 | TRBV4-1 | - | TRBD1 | TGCGCCAGCAGCCCCGACGAACAGGGGGACACTGAAGCTTTCTTT | CASSPDEQGDTEAFF
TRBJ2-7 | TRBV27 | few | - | TGTGCCAGCAGTCCGACCACTTTCGGGGGCAGCTACGAGCAGTACTTC | CASSPTTFGGSYEQYF
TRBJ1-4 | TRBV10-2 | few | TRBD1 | TGCGCCAGCAGTGGGGGACAGGGACGCGAAAAACTGTTTTTT | CASSGGQGREKLFF